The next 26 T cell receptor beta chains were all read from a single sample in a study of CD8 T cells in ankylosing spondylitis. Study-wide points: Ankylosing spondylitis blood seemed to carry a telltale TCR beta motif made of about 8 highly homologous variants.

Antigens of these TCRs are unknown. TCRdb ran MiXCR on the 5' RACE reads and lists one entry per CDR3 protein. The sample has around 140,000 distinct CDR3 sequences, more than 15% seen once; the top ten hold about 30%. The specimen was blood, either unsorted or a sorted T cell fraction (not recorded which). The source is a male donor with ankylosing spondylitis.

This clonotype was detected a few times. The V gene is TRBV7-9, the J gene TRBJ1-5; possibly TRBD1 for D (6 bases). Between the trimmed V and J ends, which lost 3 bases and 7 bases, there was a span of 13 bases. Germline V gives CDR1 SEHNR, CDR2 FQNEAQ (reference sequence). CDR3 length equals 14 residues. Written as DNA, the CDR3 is TGTGCCAGCAGCTTGGGGAGGGGGTTGCAGCCCCAGCATTTT. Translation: CASSLGRGLQPQHF.

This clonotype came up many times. CDR3 in DNA: TGCGCCAGCAGCCAGGGACAGGGATCATTCGAGCAGTACTTC. Encoded protein: CASSQGQGSFEQYF. The chain joins TRBV4-3 to TRBJ2-7; 9 nucleotides align to TRBD1. V was clipped by 3 bases and J by 6 bases; unmatched bases: 6. Germline CDR1 is LGHNA and CDR2 is YSLEER. This CDR3 is built from 14 residues.

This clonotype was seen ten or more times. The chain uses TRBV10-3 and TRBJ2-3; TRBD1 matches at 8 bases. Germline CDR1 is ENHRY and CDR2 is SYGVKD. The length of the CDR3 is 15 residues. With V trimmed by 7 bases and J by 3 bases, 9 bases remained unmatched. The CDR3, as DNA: TGTGCCATCATGGGGCAGGGGGCTTTAACAGATACGCAGTATTTT. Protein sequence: CAIMGQGALTDTQYF.

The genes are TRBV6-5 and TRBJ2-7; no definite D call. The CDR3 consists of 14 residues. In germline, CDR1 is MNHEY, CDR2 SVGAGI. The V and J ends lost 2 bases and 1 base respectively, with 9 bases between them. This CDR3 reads CASSYVDGSYEQYF. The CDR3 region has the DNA TGTGCCAGCAGTTACGTCGACGGATCCTACGAGCAGTACTTC.

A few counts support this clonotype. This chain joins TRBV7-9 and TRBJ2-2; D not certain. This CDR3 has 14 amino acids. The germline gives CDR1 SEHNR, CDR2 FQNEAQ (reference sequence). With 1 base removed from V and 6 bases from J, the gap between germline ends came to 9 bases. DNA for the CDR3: TGTGCCAGCAGCTTAGAAGGGCATCCCGGGGAGCTGTTTTTT. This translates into CASSLEGHPGELFF.

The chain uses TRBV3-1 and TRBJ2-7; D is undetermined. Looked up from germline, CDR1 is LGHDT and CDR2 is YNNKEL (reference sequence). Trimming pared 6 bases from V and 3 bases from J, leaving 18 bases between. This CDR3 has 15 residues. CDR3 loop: CASSQSRGVNYEQYF. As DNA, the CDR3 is TGTGCCAGCAGTCAATCCCGTGGTGTGAACTACGAGCAGTACTTC.

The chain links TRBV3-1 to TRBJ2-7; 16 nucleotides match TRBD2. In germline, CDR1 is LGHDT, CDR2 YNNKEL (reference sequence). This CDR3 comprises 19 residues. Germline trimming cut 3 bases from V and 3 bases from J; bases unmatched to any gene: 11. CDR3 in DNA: TGTGCCAGCAGCCAGACACCGGGACTAGCGGGAGGGCCCGGCTACGAGCAGTACTTC. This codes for CASSQTPGLAGGPGYEQYF.

This CDR3 is CSVETGGYTGELFF. Written as DNA, the CDR3 is TGCAGCGTTGAGACAGGGGGGTACACCGGGGAGCTGTTTTTT. This sequence joins TRBV29-1 and TRBJ2-2; 9 nucleotides align to TRBD1. Germline V gene lookup returns CDR1 SQVTM and CDR2 ANQGSEA. Germline trimming cut 3 bases from V and 3 bases from J; bases unmatched to any gene: 2. The CDR3 sequence is 14 residues long.

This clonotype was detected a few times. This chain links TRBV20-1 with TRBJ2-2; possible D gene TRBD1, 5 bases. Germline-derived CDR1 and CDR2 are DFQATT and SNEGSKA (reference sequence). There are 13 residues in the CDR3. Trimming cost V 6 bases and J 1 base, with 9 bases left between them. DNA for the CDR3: TGCAGTGCAAAAGGGGTGAACACCGGGGAGCTGTTTTTT. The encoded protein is CSAKGVNTGELFF.

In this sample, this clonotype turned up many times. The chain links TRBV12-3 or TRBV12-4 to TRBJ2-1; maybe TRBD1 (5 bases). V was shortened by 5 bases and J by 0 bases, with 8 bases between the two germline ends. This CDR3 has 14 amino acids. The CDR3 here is CASSPGYSYNEQFF. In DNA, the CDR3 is TGTGCCAGCAGTCCAGGGTACTCCTACAATGAGCAGTTCTTC.

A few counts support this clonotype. The CDR3 region is CASSLGLANHEQYF. The CDR3 DNA reads TGCGCCAGCAGCCTTGGACTAGCGAATCACGAGCAGTACTTC. The genes are TRBV4-3 and TRBJ2-7; 9 bases map to TRBD2. Germline assignment: CDR1 LGHNA and CDR2 YSLEER. V gave up 4 bases and J gave up 5 bases; unmatched junction bases: 6. The length of the CDR3 is 14 residues.

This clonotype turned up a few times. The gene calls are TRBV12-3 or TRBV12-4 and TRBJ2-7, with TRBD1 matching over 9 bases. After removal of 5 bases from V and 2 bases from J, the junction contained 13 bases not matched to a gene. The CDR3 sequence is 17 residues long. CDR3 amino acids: CASSVGVRTGVPYEQYF. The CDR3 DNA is TGTGCCAGCAGTGTGGGGGTCCGGACAGGGGTTCCCTACGAGCAGTACTTC.

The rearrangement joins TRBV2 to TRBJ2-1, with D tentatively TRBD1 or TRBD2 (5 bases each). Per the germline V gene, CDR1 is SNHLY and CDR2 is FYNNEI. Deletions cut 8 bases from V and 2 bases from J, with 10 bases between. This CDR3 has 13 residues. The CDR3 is CASPGPTYNEQFF. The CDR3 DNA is TGTGCCAGCCCGGGGCCCACCTACAATGAGCAGTTCTTC.

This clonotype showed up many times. The CDR3 loop reads CASSFSGGGNEQFF. In DNA, the CDR3 is TGTGCCAGCAGTTTTTCGGGGGGTGGTAATGAGCAGTTCTTC. V usage is TRBV12-3 or TRBV12-4 and J usage is TRBJ2-1, with 7 nucleotides matching TRBD2. The CDR3 spans 14 residues. The V and J ends lost 3 bases and 7 bases, in that order; junction bases with no gene match: 6.

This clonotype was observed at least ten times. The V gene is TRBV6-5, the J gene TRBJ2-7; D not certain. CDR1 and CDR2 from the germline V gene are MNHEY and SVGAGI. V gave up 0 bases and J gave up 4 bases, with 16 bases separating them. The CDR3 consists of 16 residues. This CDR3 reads CASSYSASPNGYEQYF. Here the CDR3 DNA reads TGTGCCAGCAGTTACTCGGCCAGCCCAAATGGGTACGAGCAGTACTTC.

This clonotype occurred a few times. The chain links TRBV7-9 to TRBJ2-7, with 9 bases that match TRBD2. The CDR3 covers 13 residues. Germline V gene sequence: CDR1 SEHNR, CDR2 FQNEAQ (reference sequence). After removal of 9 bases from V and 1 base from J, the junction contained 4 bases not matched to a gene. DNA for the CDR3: TGTGCCAGTAAAACTAGCGGGTCCTACGAGCAGTACTTC. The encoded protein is CASKTSGSYEQYF.

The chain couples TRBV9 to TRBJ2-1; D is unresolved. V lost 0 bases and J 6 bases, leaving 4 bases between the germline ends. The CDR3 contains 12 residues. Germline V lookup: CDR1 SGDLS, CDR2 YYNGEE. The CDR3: CASSVGVNEQFF. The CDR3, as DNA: TGTGCCAGCAGCGTAGGGGTCAATGAGCAGTTCTTC.

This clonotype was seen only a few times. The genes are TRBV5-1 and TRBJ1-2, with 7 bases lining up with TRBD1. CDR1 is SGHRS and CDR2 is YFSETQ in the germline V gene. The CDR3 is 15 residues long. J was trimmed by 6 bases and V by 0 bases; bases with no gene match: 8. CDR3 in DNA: TGCGCCAGCAGCTTGGCCCCCCAGGGGGTTGATGGCTACACCTTC. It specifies CASSLAPQGVDGYTF.

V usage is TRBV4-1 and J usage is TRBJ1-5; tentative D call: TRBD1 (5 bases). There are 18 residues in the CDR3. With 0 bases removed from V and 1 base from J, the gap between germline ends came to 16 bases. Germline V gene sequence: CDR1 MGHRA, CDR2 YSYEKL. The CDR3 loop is CASSQDYMGDGSNQPQHF. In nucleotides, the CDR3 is TGCGCCAGCAGCCAAGATTACATGGGGGATGGGAGCAATCAGCCCCAGCATTTT.

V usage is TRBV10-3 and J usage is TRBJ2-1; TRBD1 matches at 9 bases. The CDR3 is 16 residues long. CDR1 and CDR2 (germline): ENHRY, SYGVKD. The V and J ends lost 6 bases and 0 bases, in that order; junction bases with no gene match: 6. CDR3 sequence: CAIRTGGESSYNEQFF. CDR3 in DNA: TGTGCCATCAGAACAGGGGGCGAAAGCTCCTACAATGAGCAGTTCTTC.

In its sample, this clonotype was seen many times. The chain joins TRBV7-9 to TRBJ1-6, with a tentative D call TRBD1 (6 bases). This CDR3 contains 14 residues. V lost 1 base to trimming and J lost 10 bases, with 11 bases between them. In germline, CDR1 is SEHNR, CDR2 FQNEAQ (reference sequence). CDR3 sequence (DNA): TGTGCCAGCAGCTTAGGGGGGACATCCTCACCCCTCCACTTT. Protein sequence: CASSLGGTSSPLHF.

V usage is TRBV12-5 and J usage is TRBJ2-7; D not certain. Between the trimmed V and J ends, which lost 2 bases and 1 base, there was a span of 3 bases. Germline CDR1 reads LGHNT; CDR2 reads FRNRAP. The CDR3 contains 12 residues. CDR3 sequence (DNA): TGTGCTAGTGGTTTGAGTTCCTACGAGCAGTACTTC. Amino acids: CASGLSSYEQYF.

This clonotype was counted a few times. The chain's CDR3 is CASSLGGRDLYEQYF. The CDR3 region has the DNA TGTGCCAGCAGCTTAGGCGGCAGGGATCTTTACGAGCAGTACTTC. The gene calls are TRBV13 and TRBJ2-7, with D possibly matching TRBD1 (5 bases). Trimming shortened V by 0 bases and J by 4 bases, and 13 bases separated the two germline ends. This CDR3 is built from 15 residues. The germline V gene has CDR1 PRHDT and CDR2 FYEKMQ (reference sequence).

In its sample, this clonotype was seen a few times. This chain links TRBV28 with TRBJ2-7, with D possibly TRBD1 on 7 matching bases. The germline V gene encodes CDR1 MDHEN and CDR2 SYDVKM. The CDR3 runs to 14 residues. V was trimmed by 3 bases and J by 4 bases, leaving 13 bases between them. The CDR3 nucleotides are TGTGCCAGCAGTTTTCTCAGGGGGGATTACGAGCAGTACTTC. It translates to CASSFLRGDYEQYF.

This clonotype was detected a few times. The CDR3 bases are TGTGCCAGCAGTTCGTTTGTAGAACTGTTTTTT. Encoded protein: CASSSFVELFF. This rearrangement joins TRBV28 to TRBJ1-4; no clear D gene. The germline V and J ends were trimmed by 4 bases and 12 bases, with 9 bases remaining between them. Germline CDR1 and CDR2: MDHEN and SYDVKM. The CDR3 has 11 amino acids. Full variable domain (missing parts from reference TRBV28 and TRBJ1-4): DVKVTQSSRYLVKRTGEKVFLECVQDMDHENMFWYRQDPGLGLRLIYFSYDVKMKEKGDIPEGYSVSREKKERFSLILESASTNQTSMYLCASSSFVELFFGSGTQLSVL.

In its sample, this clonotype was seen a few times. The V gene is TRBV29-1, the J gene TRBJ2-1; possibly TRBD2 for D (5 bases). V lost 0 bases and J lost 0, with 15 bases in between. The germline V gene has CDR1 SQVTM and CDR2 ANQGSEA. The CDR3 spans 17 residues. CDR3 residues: CSVEEPGGAGSYNEQFF. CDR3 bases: TGCAGCGTTGAAGAACCTGGAGGAGCAGGCTCCTACAATGAGCAGTTCTTC.